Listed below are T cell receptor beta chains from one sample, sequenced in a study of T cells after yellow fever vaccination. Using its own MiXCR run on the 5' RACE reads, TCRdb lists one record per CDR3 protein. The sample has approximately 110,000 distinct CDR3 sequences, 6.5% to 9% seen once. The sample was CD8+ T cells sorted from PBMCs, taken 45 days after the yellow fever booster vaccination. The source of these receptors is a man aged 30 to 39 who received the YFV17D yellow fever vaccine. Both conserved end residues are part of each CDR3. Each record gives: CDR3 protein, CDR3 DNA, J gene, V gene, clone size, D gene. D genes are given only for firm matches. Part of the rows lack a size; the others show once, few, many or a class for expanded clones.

CDR3 protein: CASSEDSSGSSYNEQFF
CDR3 DNA: TGCGCCAGCAGCGAAGATTCTAGCGGTAGCTCCTACAATGAGCAGTTCTTC
J gene: TRBJ2-1
V gene: TRBV4-3
clone size: many
D gene: TRBD2

CDR3 protein: CASSDTSRTSQETQYF
CDR3 DNA: TGTGCCAGCAGTGACACAAGTAGGACTAGCCAAGAGACCCAGTACTTC
J gene: TRBJ2-5
V gene: TRBV12-3/TRBV12-4
clone size: many
D gene: TRBD2

CDR3 protein: CASSVAPRLPESPYEQYF
CDR3 DNA: TGTGCCAGCAGCGTAGCTCCCCGCCTACCGGAAAGCCCCTACGAGCAGTACTTC
J gene: TRBJ2-7
V gene: TRBV9
clone size: .
D gene: .

CDR3 protein: CASSLVNASGNTIYF
CDR3 DNA: TGCGCCAGCAGCTTGGTTAATGCCTCGGGAAACACCATATATTTT
J gene: TRBJ1-3
V gene: TRBV5-1
clone size: many
D gene: .

CDR3 protein: CASSLAENTGELFF
CDR3 DNA: TGTGCCAGCAGCTTAGCAGAGAACACCGGGGAGCTGTTTTTT
J gene: TRBJ2-2
V gene: TRBV7-6
clone size: many
D gene: .

CDR3 protein: CASSLAVSNGEQYF
CDR3 DNA: TGCGCCAGCAGCTTGGCGGTCTCAAACGGGGAGCAGTACTTC
J gene: TRBJ2-7
V gene: TRBV5-1
clone size: many
D gene: .

CDR3 protein: CSARGDVQGHGNQPQHF
CDR3 DNA: TGCAGTGCGAGGGGGGATGTGCAGGGGCACGGCAATCAGCCCCAGCATTTT
J gene: TRBJ1-5
V gene: TRBV20-1
clone size: many
D gene: .

CDR3 protein: CASSYTGTGSYEQYF
CDR3 DNA: TGCGCCAGCAGCTACACCGGGACAGGGTCCTACGAGCAGTACTTC
J gene: TRBJ2-7
V gene: TRBV5-1
clone size: .
D gene: TRBD1

CDR3 protein: CASSGTSETVGDNEQFF
CDR3 DNA: TGCGCCAGCAGCGGTACCTCGGAGACAGTTGGGGACAATGAGCAGTTCTTC
J gene: TRBJ2-1
V gene: TRBV5-1
clone size: many
D gene: .

CDR3 protein: CASSLLSGYNEQFF
CDR3 DNA: TGTGCCAGCAGCTTGCTTTCAGGTTACAATGAGCAGTTCTTC
J gene: TRBJ2-1
V gene: TRBV5-4
clone size: .
D gene: .

CDR3 protein: CASAAGGGGNTIYF
CDR3 DNA: TGTGCCAGCGCGGCAGGGGGCGGTGGAAACACCATATATTTT
J gene: TRBJ1-3
V gene: TRBV28
clone size: .
D gene: TRBD1

CDR3 protein: CASSPVRGALQETQYF
CDR3 DNA: TGTGCCAGCAGCCCCGTGAGGGGGGCCCTCCAAGAGACCCAGTACTTC
J gene: TRBJ2-5
V gene: TRBV11-2
clone size: many
D gene: .

CDR3 protein: CASSWGQGYNEQFF
CDR3 DNA: TGCGCCAGCAGCTGGGGACAGGGGTACAATGAGCAGTTCTTC
J gene: TRBJ2-1
V gene: TRBV5-1
clone size: many
D gene: TRBD1

CDR3 protein: CASSQGATYEQYF
CDR3 DNA: TGTGCCAGCAGTCAAGGGGCTACCTACGAGCAGTACTTC
J gene: TRBJ2-7
V gene: TRBV6-6
clone size: many
D gene: .

CDR3 protein: CASAGRSYNEQFF
CDR3 DNA: TGTGCCAGCGCCGGTCGTTCATACAATGAGCAGTTCTTC
J gene: TRBJ2-1
V gene: TRBV28
clone size: .
D gene: .

CDR3 protein: CASWPGTPNEQFF
CDR3 DNA: TGTGCCAGTTGGCCGGGGACACCTAATGAGCAGTTCTTC
J gene: TRBJ2-1
V gene: TRBV28
clone size: .
D gene: .

CDR3 protein: CASSLPRGDRNEQFF
CDR3 DNA: TGTGCCAGCAGTTTGCCCCGCGGGGATCGGAATGAGCAGTTCTTC
J gene: TRBJ2-1
V gene: TRBV6-5
clone size: .
D gene: .

CDR3 protein: CASSLAGGNQPQHF
CDR3 DNA: TGTGCCAGCAGCTTAGCGGGGGGCAATCAGCCCCAGCATTTT
J gene: TRBJ1-5
V gene: TRBV7-9
clone size: many
D gene: .

CDR3 protein: CASGLAASYEQYF
CDR3 DNA: TGTGCCAGTGGACTAGCCGCCTCCTACGAGCAGTACTTC
J gene: TRBJ2-7
V gene: TRBV6-2/TRBV6-3
clone size: .
D gene: TRBD2

CDR3 protein: CASSSASHEQYF
CDR3 DNA: TGTGCCAGCAGTTCAGCATCCCACGAGCAGTACTTC
J gene: TRBJ2-7
V gene: TRBV27
clone size: many
D gene: .

CDR3 protein: CASSDGLNYGYTF
CDR3 DNA: TGCGCCAGCAGTGACGGACTCAACTATGGCTACACCTTC
J gene: TRBJ1-2
V gene: TRBV10-1
clone size: few
D gene: .

CDR3 protein: CAWTRGFAGELFF
CDR3 DNA: TGTGCCTGGACCCGGGGGTTCGCCGGGGAGCTGTTTTTT
J gene: TRBJ2-2
V gene: TRBV30
clone size: few
D gene: .

CDR3 protein: CASRTAYAEAFF
CDR3 DNA: TGTGCCAGCAGGACCGCCTATGCTGAAGCTTTCTTT
J gene: TRBJ1-1
V gene: TRBV12-3/TRBV12-4
clone size: many
D gene: .